This TCR beta chain is from a study of blood T cell repertoires in COVID-19. Trimming took off 4 bases at V and 7 bases at J, with 10 bases between the two ends. Per germline, CDR1 SGHRS and CDR2 YFSETQ. This CDR3 contains 12 residues. Data came from immunoSEQ multiplex PCR; TCRdb stores just in-frame clones and leaves some out. The data hold more than 40,000 clones, with 70% to 90% observed a single time. Sample: peripheral blood. This receptor was obtained from a woman older than 75 with acute or convalescent COVID-19. The chain combines TRBV5-1 with TRBJ2-3, with D unresolved. CDR3 residues: CASSPAQNTQYF. The CDR3 DNA sequence: TGCGCCAGCAGCCCTGCACAAAATACGCAGTATTTT.